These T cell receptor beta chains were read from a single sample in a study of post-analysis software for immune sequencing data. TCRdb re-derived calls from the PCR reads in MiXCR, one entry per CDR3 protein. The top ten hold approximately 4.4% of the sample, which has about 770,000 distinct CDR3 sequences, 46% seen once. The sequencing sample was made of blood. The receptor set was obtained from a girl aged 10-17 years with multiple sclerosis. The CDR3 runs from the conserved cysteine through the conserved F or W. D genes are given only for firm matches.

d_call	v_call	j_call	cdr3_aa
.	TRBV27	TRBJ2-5	CASRTLNSETQYF
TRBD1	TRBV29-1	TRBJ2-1	CSVGDRGDEQFF
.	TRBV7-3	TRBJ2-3	CASSLDLEGDTQYF
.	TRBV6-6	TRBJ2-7	CASSRPRGTSYEQYF
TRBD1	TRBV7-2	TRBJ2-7	CASSLTTGGSYEQYF
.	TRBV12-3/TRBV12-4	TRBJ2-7	CASSFHYQSEQYF
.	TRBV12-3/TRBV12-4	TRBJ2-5	CASSLQASGVETQYF
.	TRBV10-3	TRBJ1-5	CAISESTLSDQPQHF
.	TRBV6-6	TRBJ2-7	CAGSPSYEQYF
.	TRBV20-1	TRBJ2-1	CRAKASYNEQFF
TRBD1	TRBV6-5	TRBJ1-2	CASSYSRDRGYYGYTF
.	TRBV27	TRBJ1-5	CASSSLGGGVHQPQHF
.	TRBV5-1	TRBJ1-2	CASSLDIGAAYGYTF
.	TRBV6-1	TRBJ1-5	CASSEGLDWESLYSNQPQHF
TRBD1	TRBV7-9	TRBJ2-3	CASSPTRARGQSKESDTQYF
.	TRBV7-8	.	CASSLTSISEQYF
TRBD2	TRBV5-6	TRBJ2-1	CASSRRTSGGPEQFF
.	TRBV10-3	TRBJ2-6	CAIRMGSGANVLTF
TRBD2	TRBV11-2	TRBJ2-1	CASSPAGVDLLRNEQFF
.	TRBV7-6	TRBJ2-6	CASSLQRAGANVLTF
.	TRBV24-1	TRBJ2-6	CATGAPGANVLTF
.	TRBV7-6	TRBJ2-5	CASSPVALQETQYF
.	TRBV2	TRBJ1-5	CASKVFSNQPQHF
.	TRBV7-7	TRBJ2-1	CASSSGLGPGEQFF
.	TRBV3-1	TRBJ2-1	CASSQPGSRTYNEQFF
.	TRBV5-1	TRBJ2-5	CASSPRVEETQYF
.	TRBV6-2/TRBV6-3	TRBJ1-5	CASSFNRDQPQHF
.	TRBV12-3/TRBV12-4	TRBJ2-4	CASTSDGAAKNIQYF
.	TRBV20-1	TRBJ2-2	CSAWAKPGELFF
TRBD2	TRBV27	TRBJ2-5	CASSRGAGGPMAQETQYF
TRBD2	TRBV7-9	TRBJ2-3	CASSLGTSGTFRDTQYF
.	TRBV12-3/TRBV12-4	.	CATAPNRGPYAYEQYF
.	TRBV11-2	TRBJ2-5	CASSLERSGTQYF
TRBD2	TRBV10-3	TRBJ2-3	CAISFGLDPDTQYF
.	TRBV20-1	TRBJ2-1	CSARRGGDPFF
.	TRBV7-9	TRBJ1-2	CASTGRGAKGYTF
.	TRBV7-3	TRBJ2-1	CASSISENNNEQFF
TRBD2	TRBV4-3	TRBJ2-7	CASSQGAGLAGAYEQYF